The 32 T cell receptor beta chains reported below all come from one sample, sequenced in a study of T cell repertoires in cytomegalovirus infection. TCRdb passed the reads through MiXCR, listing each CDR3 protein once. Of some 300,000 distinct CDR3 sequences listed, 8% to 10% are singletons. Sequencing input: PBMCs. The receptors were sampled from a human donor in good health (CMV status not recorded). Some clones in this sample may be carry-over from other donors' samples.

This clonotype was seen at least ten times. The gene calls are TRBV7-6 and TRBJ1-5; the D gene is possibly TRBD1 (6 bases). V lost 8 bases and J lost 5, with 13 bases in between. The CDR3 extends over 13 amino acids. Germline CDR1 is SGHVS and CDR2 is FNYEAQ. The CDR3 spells CASSGTQDQPQHF. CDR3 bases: TGTGCCAGCTCCGGGACACAGGATCAGCCCCAGCATTTT.

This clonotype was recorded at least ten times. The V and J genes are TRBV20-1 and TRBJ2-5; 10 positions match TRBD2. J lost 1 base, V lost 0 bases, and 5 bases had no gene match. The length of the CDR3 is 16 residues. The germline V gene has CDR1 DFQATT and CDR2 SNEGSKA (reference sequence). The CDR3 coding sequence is TGCAGTGCTAGAGATCCAAAGCGGGGGGGCCAAGAGACCCAGTACTTC. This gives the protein CSARDPKRGGQETQYF.

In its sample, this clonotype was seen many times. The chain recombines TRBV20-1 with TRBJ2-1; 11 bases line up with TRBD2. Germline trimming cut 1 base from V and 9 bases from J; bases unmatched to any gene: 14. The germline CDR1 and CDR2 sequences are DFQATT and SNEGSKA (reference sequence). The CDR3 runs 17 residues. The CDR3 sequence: CSARGFISGGADIEQFF. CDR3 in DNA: TGCAGTGCTAGAGGTTTCATTAGCGGGGGGGCCGATATTGAGCAGTTCTTC.

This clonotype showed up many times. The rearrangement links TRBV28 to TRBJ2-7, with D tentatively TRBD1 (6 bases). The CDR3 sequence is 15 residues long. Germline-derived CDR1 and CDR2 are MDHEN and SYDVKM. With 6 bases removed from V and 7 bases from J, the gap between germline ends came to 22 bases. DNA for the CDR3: TGTGCCAGCAGCCGGCAGGGGCCACTCTCGCGGGAGCAGTACGTC. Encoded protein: CASSRQGPLSREQYV.

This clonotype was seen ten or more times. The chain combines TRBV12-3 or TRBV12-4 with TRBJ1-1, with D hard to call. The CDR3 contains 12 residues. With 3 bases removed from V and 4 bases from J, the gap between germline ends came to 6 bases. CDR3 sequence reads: CASSFLATEAFF. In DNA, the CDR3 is TGTGCCAGCAGTTTTCTTGCCACTGAAGCTTTCTTT.

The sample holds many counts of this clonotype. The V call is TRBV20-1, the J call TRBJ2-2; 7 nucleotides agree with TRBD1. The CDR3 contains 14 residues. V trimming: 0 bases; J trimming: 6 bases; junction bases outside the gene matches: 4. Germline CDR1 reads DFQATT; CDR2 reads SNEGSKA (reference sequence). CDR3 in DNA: TGCAGTGCTAGAGACACCCAGGGGGCCGGGGAGCTGTTTTTT. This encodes CSARDTQGAGELFF.

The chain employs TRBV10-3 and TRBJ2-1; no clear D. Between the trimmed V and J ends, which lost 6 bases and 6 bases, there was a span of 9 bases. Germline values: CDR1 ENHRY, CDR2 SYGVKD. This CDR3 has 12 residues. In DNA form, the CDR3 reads TGTGCCATCAGCGGCCTGTCCAATGAGCAGTTCTTC. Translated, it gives CAISGLSNEQFF.

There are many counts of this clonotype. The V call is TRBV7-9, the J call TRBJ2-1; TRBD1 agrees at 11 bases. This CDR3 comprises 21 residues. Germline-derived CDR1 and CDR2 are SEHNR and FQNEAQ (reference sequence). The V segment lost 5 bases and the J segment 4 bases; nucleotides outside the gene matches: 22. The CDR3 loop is CASSPSRDRGYRLLIYNEQFF. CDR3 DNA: TGTGCCAGCAGCCCAAGTCGGGACAGGGGGTACCGGTTGTTGATATACAATGAGCAGTTCTTC.

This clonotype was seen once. The CDR3 sequence is CASSGGRGGIQETQYF. The CDR3 bases are TGCGCCAGCAGTGGAGGACGGGGTGGGATCCAAGAGACCCAGTACTTC. The J gene is TRBJ2-5, the V gene TRBV10-1, with D possibly being TRBD2 (5 bases). This CDR3 has 16 residues. The germline V gene encodes CDR1 WNHNN and CDR2 SYGVQD (reference sequence). With 4 bases removed from V and 1 base from J, the gap between germline ends came to 16 bases.

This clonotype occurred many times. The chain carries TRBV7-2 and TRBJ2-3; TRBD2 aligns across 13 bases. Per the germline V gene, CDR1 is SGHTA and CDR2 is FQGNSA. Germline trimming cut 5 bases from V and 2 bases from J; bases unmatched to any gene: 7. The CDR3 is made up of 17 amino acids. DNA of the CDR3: TGTGCCAGCAGCCTACCTGGACTAGCGGGGGCCACAGATACGCAGTATTTT. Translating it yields CASSLPGLAGATDTQYF.

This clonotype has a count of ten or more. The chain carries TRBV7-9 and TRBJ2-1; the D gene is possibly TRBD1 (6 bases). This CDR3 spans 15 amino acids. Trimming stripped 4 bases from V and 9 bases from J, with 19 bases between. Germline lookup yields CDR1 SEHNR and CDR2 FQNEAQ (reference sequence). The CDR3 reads CASSSPKVGASEQFF. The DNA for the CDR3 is TGTGCCAGCAGCTCCCCAAAAGTGGGGGCGAGTGAGCAGTTCTTC. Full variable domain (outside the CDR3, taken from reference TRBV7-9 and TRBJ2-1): DTGVSQNPRHKITKRGQNVTFRCDPISEHNRLYWYRQTLGQGPEFLTYFQNEAQLEKSRLLSDRFSAERPKGSFSTLEIQRTEQGDSAMYLCASSSPKVGASEQFFGPGTRLTVL.

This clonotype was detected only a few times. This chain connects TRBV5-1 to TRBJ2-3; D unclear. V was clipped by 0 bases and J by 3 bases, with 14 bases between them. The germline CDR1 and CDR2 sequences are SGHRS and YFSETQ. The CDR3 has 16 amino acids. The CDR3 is CASSLGVRLRTDTQYF. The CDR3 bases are TGCGCCAGCAGCTTGGGGGTTAGATTAAGGACAGATACGCAGTATTTT. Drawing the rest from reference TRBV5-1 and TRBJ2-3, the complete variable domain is KAGVTQTPRYLIKTRGQQVTLSCSPISGHRSVSWYQQTPGQGLQFLFEYFSETQRNKGNFPGRFSGRQFSNSRSEMNVSTLELGDSALYLCASSLGVRLRTDTQYFGPGTRLTVL.

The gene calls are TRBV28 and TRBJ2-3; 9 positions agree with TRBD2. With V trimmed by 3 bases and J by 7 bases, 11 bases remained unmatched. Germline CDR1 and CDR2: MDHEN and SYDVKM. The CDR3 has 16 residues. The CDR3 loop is CASSFPIGGGANTQYF. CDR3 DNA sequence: TGTGCCAGCAGTTTTCCGATTGGCGGGGGGGCAAATACGCAGTATTTT.

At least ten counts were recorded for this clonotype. CDR3 sequence reads: CASSPRRDEQYF. The DNA of the CDR3 is TGTGCCAGCAGTCCCCGGAGGGACGAGCAGTACTTC. The chain couples TRBV2 to TRBJ2-7, with a tentative D call TRBD2 (6 bases). The germline V gene has CDR1 SNHLY and CDR2 FYNNEI. Trimming stripped 5 bases from V and 5 bases from J, with 10 bases between. The CDR3 is made up of 12 amino acids.

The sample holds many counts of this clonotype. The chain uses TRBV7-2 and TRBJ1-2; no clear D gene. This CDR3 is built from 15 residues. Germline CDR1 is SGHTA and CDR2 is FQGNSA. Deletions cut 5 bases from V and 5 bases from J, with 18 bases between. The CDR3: CASSPPFPYIYGYTF. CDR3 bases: TGTGCCAGCAGCCCCCCGTTTCCCTACATTTATGGCTACACCTTC.

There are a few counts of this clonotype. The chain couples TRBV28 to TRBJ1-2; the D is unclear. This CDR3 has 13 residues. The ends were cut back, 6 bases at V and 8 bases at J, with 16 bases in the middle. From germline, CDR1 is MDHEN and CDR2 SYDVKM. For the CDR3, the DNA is TGTGCCAGCAGCCCGACCCCCCAGCGGGGCTACACCTTC. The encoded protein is CASSPTPQRGYTF.

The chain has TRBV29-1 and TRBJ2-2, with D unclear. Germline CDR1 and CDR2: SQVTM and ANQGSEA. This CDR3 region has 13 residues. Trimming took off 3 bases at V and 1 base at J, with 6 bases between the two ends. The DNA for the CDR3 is TGCAGCGTTGAGTCAGGGAACACCGGGGAGCTGTTTTTT. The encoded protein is CSVESGNTGELFF.

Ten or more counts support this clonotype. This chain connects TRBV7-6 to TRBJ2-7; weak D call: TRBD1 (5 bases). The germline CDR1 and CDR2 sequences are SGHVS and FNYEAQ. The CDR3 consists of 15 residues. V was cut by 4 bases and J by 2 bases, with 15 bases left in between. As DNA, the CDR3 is TGTGCCAGCAGCTCTCGACAGACATTGGCCTACGAGCAGTACTTC. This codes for CASSSRQTLAYEQYF.

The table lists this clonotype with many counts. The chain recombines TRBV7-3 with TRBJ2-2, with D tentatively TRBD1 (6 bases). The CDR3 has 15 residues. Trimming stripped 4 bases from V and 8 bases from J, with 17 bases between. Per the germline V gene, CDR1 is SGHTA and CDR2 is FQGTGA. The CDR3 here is CASSSQSQGSGELFF. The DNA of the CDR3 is TGTGCCAGCAGCTCCCAATCACAGGGTTCGGGGGAGCTGTTTTTT.

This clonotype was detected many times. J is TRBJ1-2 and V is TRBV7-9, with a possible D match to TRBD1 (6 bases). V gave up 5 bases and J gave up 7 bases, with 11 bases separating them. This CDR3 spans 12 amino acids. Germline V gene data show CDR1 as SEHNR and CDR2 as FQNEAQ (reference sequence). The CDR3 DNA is TGTGCCAGCAGCCTGATCAGGGGTGGCTACACCTTC. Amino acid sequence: CASSLIRGGYTF. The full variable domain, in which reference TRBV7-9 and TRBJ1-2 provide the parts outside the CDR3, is DTGVSQNPRHKITKRGQNVTFRCDPISEHNRLYWYRQTLGQGPEFLTYFQNEAQLEKSRLLSDRFSAERPKGSFSTLEIQRTEQGDSAMYLCASSLIRGGYTFGSGTRLTVV.

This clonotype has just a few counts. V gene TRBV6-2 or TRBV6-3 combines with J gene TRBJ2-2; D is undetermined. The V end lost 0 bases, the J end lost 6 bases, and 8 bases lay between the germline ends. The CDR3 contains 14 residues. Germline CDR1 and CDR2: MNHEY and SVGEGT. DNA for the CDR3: TGTGCCAGCAGTTACTCGATGTGGGCCGGGGAGCTGTTTTTT. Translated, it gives CASSYSMWAGELFF.

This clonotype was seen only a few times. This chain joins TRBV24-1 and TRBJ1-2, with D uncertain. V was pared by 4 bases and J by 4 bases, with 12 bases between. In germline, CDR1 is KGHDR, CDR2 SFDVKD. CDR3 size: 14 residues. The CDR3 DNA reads TGTGCCACCAGTGACCCCGGGAAGACCTATGGCTACACCTTC. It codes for CATSDPGKTYGYTF.

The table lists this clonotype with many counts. The CDR3 DNA follows: TGCAGTGCTAGCCCCACGGGTTCTGGGGGAAGCAATCAGCCCCAGCATTTT. This codes for CSASPTGSGGSNQPQHF. V usage is TRBV20-1 and J usage is TRBJ1-5; tentative D call: TRBD1 (5 bases). This CDR3 contains 17 residues. Trimming took 3 bases from V and 1 from J, leaving 19 bases between them. CDR1 is DFQATT, CDR2 SNEGSKA, per germline (reference sequence).

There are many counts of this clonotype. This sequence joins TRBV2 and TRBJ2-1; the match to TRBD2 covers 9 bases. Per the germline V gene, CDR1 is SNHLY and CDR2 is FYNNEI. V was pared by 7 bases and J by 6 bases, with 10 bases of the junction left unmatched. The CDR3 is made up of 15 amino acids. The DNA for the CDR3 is TGTGCCAGCAACCCAGAGGCGGGGGGGGTCAATGAGCAGTTCTTC. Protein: CASNPEAGGVNEQFF. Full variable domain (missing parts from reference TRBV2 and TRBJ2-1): EPEVTQTPSHQVTQMGQEVILRCVPISNHLYFYWYRQILGQKVEFLVSFYNNEISEKSEIFDDQFSVERPDGSNFTLKIRSTKLEDSAMYFCASNPEAGGVNEQFFGPGTRLTVL.

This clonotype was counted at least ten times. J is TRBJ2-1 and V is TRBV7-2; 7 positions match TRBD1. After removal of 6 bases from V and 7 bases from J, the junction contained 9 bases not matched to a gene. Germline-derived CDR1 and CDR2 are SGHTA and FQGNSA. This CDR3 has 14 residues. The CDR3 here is CASSPTGDRNEQFF. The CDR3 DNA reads TGTGCCAGCAGTCCTACAGGGGATCGAAATGAGCAGTTCTTC.

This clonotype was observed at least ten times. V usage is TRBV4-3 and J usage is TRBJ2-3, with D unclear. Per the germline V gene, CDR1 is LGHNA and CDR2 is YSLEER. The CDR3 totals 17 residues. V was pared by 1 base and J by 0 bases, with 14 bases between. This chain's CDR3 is CASSQGPKGFSTDTQYF. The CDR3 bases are TGCGCCAGCAGCCAAGGTCCAAAAGGATTTAGCACAGATACGCAGTATTTT.

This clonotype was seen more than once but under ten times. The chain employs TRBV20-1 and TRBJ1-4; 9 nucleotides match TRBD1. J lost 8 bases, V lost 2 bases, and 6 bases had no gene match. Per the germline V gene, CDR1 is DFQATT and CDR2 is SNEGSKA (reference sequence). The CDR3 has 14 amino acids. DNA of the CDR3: TGCAGTGCTAGACAGACAGGGGGACGAGAAAAACTGTTTTTT. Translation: CSARQTGGREKLFF.

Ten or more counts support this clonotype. CDR3 bases: TGCGCCAGCAGCTTGGCGGTAGGGTCAGGCACAGATACGCAGTATTTT. It is translated as CASSLAVGSGTDTQYF. This rearrangement joins TRBV5-1 to TRBJ2-3; D is uncertain. The CDR3 covers 16 residues. Germline CDR1 reads SGHRS; CDR2 reads YFSETQ. V was clipped by 0 bases and J by 1 base, with 12 bases between them.

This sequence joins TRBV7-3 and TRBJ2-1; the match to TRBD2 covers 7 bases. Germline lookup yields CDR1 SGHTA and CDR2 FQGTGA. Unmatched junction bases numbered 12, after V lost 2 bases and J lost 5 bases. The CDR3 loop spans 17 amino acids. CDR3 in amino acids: CASSLDPGGRINNEQFF. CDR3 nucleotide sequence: TGTGCCAGCAGCTTAGATCCGGGGGGTAGGATCAACAATGAGCAGTTCTTC.

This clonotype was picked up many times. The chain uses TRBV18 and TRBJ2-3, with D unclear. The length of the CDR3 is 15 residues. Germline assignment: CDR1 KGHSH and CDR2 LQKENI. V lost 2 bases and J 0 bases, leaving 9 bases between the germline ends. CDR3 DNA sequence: TGTGCCAGCTCACCATTCTCCCCTAGCACAGATACGCAGTATTTT. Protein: CASSPFSPSTDTQYF.

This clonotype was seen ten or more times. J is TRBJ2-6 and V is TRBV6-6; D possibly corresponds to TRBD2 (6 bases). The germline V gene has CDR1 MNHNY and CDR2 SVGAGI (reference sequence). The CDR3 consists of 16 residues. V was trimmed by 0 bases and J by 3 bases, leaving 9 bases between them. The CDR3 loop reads CASSYSRRDGANVLTF. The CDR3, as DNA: TGTGCCAGCAGTTACTCGAGGAGGGATGGGGCCAACGTCCTGACTTTC.

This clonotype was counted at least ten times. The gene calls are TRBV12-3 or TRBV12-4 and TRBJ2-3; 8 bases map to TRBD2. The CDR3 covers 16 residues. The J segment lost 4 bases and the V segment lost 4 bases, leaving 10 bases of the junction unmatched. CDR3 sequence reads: CASSSIGTRFADTQYF. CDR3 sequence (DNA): TGTGCCAGCAGTTCCATCGGGACTAGGTTTGCAGATACGCAGTATTTT.